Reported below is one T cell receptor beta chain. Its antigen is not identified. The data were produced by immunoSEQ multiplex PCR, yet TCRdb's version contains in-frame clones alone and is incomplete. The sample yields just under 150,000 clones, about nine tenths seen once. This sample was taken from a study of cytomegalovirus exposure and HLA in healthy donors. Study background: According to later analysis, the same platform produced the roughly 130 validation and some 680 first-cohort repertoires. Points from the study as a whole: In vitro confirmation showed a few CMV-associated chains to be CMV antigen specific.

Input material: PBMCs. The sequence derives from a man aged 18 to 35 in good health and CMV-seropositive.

The CDR3 region is CASSFLGGGVTDTQYF. CDR3 DNA: TGCGCCAGCAGCTTTCTGGGAGGGGGTGTTACAGATACGCAGTATTTT. The rearrangement uses TRBV5-1 and TRBJ2-3; D is possibly TRBD2 (7 bases). CDR1 is SGHRS and CDR2 is YFSETQ in the germline V gene. The CDR3 spans 16 residues. V was clipped by 2 bases and J by 3 bases, with 16 bases between them.